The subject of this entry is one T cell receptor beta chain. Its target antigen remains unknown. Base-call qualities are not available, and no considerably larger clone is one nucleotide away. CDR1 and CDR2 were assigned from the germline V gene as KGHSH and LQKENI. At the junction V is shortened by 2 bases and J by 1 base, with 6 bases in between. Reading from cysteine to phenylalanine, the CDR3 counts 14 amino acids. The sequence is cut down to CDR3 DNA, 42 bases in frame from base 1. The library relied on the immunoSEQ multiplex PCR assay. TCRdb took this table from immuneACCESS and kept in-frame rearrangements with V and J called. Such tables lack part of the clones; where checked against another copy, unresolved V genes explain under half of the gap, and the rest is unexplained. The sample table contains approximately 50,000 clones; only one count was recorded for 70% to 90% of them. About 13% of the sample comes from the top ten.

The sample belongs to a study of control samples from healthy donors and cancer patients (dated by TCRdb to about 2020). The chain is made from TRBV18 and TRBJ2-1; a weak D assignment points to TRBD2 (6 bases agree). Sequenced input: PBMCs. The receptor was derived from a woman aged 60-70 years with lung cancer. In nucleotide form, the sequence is TGTGCCAGCTCACCAGGGGGGTCCTACAATGAGCAGTTCTTC. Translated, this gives CASSPGGSYNEQFF.